This T cell receptor (beta chain) was found in a study of OX40 agonist ivuxolimab in advanced cancers. Turning to the study itself: The dose of intravenous ivuxolimab that patients received every 2 weeks ranged from 0.01 to 10 mg/kg. Previous treatment with anti-PD-1, anti-PD-L1 or anti-CTLA-4 therapy was allowed; over 35% had received some. Study results and limitations: Fewer expanded clones were found on average in CD4+ than in CD8+ T cells.

The germline V and J ends were trimmed by 4 bases and 6 bases, with 12 bases remaining between them. The CDR3 extends over 14 amino acids. Germline assignment: CDR1 LNHDA and CDR2 SQIVND (reference sequence). The protocol was immunoSEQ multiplex PCR, while the TCRdb copy is restricted to in-frame clones and leaves out a portion. Of tens of thousands of clones in the sample, less than 95% are singletons; the top ten hold 0.3% to 0.4%. Comments on this clone: Its antigen is still unknown.

The specimen was CD4+ or CD8+ T cells sorted from blood, collected in a trial of the OX40 agonist ivuxolimab. The clonotype was recovered from an adult with an advanced solid tumor such as melanoma, head and neck, liver or kidney cancer. This chain joins TRBV19 and TRBJ1-4; TRBD1 might be the D (5 bases). The CDR3 is CASSNRDGYEKLFF. The CDR3 DNA follows: TGTGCCAGTAGTAACCGGGACGGCTATGAAAAACTGTTTTTT.